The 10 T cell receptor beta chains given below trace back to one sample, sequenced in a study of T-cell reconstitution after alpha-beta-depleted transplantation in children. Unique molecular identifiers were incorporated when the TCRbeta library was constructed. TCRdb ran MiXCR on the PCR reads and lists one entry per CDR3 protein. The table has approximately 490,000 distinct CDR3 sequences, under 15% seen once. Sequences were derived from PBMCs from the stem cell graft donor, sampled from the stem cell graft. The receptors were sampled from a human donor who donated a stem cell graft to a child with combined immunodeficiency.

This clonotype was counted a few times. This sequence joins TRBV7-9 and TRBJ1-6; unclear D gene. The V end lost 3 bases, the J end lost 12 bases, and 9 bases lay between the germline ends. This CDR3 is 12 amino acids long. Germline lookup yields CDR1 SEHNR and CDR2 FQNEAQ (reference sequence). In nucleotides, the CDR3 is TGTGCCAGCAGCTTCGGGTTCAAACCCCTCCACTTT. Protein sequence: CASSFGFKPLHF.

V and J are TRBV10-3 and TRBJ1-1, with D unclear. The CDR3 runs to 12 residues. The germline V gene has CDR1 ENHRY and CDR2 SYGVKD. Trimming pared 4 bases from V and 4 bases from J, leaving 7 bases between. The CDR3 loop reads CAISGGGTEAFF. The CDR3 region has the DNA TGTGCCATCAGTGGTGGAGGCACTGAAGCTTTCTTT.

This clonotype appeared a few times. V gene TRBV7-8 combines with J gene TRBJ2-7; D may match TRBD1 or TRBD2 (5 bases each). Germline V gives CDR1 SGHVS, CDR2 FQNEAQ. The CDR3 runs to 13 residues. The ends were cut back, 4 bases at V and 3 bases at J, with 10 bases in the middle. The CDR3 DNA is TGTGCCAGCAGCTCCGGGGCCTACTACGAGCAGTACTTC. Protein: CASSSGAYYEQYF.

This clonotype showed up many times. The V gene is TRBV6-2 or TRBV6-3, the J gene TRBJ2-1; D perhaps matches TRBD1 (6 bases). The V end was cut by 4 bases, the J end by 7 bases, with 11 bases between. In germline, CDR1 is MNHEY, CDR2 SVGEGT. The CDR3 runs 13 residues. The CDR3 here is CASSWTVKNEQFF. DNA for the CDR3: TGTGCCAGCAGTTGGACAGTTAAGAATGAGCAGTTCTTC.

The CDR3 DNA sequence: TGTGCCAGCAGTTACTCGACAGGAAGGGCGAACACTGAAGCTTTCTTT. It yields the protein CASSYSTGRANTEAFF. This rearrangement joins TRBV6-5 to TRBJ1-1; D is possibly TRBD1 (6 bases). The CDR3 is 16 residues long. CDR1 is MNHEY, CDR2 SVGAGI, per germline. Between the trimmed V and J ends, which lost 0 bases and 1 base, there was a span of 12 bases.

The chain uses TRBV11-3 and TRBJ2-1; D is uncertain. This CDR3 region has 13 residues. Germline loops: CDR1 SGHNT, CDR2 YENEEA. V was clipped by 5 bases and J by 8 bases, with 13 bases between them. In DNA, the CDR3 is TGTGCCAGCAGCGCCCCGGCTTTGGATGAGCAGTTCTTC. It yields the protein CASSAPALDEQFF.

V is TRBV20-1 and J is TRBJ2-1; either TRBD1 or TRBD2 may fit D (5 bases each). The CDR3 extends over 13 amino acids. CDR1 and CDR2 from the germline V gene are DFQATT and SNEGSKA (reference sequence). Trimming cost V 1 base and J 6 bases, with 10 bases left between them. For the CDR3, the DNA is TGCAGTGCTAGAGTGGGAGACAGCAATGAGCAGTTCTTC. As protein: CSARVGDSNEQFF.

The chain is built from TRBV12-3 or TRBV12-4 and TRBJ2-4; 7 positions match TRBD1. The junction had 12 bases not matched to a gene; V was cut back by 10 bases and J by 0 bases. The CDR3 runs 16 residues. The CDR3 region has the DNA TGTGCCACCCAGGACAGGCAAAACGTAGCCAAAAACATTCAGTACTTC. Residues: CATQDRQNVAKNIQYF.

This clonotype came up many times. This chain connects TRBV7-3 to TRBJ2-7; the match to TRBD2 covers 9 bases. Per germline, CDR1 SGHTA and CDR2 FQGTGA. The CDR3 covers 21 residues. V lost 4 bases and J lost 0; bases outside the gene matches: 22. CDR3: CASSYKILIGASGEDSYEQYF. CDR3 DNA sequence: TGTGCCAGCAGCTATAAAATACTAATCGGGGCTAGCGGGGAAGACTCCTACGAGCAGTACTTC.

CDR3 DNA sequence: TGTGCCAGCAGCCAAGGCGCTAGCGGGGGGGGAGATACGCAGTATTTT. This sequence encodes CASSQGASGGGDTQYF. The chain joins TRBV4-2 to TRBJ2-3; 12 nucleotides align to TRBD2. CDR3 length: 16 amino acids. V lost 1 base, J lost 5 bases, and 4 bases stayed unmatched. Germline V gene data show CDR1 as LGHNA and CDR2 as YNFKEQ.